The rows below give T cell receptor beta chains drawn from one sample of a study of Ad26.COV2.S vaccination and SARS-CoV-2 variants. Sequencing used immunoSEQ multiplex PCR; TCRdb keeps in-frame clones, though not all of them. The data hold about 680,000 clones, with roughly 90% observed a single time. The source was peripheral blood, collected in a trial of Ad26.COV2.S vaccine versus placebo. These receptors all come from a person aged 18-60 years who received the Ad26.COV2.S COVID-19 vaccine or a placebo. Both conserved end residues are part of each CDR3. D genes are given only for firm matches. Clone size is shown for a subset of rows, as once, few, many or a class of expanded clone.

j_call | d_call | clone_size | v_call | cdr3_aa | cdr3_nt
TRBJ2-7 | NA | NA | TRBV3-1/TRBV3-2 | CASSQDPYEQYF | TGTGCCAGCAGCCAAGACCCCTACGAGCAGTACTTC
TRBJ1-2 | TRBD1 | NA | TRBV19 | CASSPRTPGQGNYGYTF | TGTGCCAGTAGCCCCCGCACCCCGGGACAGGGGAACTATGGCTACACCTTC
TRBJ1-6 | TRBD1 | few | TRBV4-2 | CASSPGTGYSPLHF | TGTGCCAGCAGCCCCGGGACAGGGTATTCACCCCTCCACTTT
TRBJ1-3 | TRBD1 | NA | TRBV4-2 | CASSQDSQGAGNTIYF | TGTGCCAGCAGCCAAGACAGCCAGGGGGCCGGAAACACCATATATTTT
TRBJ1-1 | NA | once | TRBV9 | CASSLGGAMNTEAFF | TGTGCCAGCAGCCTGGGAGGGGCGATGAACACTGAAGCTTTCTTT
TRBJ2-1 | NA | NA | TRBV7-2 | CASSLRTRGDYNEQFF | TGTGCCAGCAGCCTCCGTACGAGGGGAGACTACAATGAGCAGTTCTTC
TRBJ2-2 | NA | NA | TRBV6-6 | CASRPDTGELFF | TGTGCCAGCAGGCCTGACACCGGGGAGCTGTTTTTT
TRBJ2-4 | NA | NA | TRBV19 | CASSPGNTKFQYF | TGTGCCAGTAGTCCCGGGAATACTAAGTTTCAGTACTTC
TRBJ2-1 | NA | NA | TRBV3-1/TRBV3-2 | CASSLGTLYNEQFF | TGTGCCAGCAGCCTAGGGACGTTATACAATGAGCAGTTCTTC
TRBJ1-1 | NA | NA | TRBV7-9 | CASSSSNGLNTEAFF | TGTGCCAGCAGCTCGTCAAATGGGTTGAACACTGAAGCTTTCTTT
TRBJ2-1 | TRBD2 | NA | TRBV4-3 | CASSQDGRGAWNEQFF | TGCGCCAGCAGCCAAGATGGGCGGGGGGCCTGGAATGAGCAGTTCTTC
TRBJ2-7 | NA | NA | TRBV24-1 | CATSDLRGNIYEQYF | TGTGCCACCAGTGATTTGCGGGGGAACATCTACGAGCAGTACTTC
TRBJ2-5 | TRBD1 | NA | TRBV30 | CAWSLGQKETQYF | TGTGCCTGGAGTTTGGGACAGAAAGAGACCCAGTACTTC
TRBJ1-1 | TRBD1 | NA | TRBV4-3 | CASSQDRGNTEAFF | TGCGCCAGCAGCCAGGACAGGGGGAACACTGAAGCTTTCTTT
TRBJ2-1 | TRBD2 | NA | TRBV3-1/TRBV3-2 | CASSQGGGSTREREQFF | TGTGCCAGCAGCCAGGGAGGAGGGAGTACGCGGGAGCGCGAGCAGTTCTTC
TRBJ1-5 | NA | few | TRBV30 | CAWSVSGASNQPQHF | TGTGCCTGGAGTGTGTCCGGGGCTAGCAATCAGCCCCAGCATTTT
TRBJ1-2 | TRBD1 | few | TRBV3-1/TRBV3-2 | CASSLGDRATYGYTF | TGTGCCAGCAGCTTAGGGGACAGGGCGACCTATGGCTACACCTTC
TRBJ1-1 | NA | NA | TRBV20-1 | CSASPAGGAEAFF | TGCAGTGCTAGTCCTGCGGGGGGCGCTGAAGCTTTCTTT
TRBJ2-5 | NA | NA | TRBV4-2 | CASSQDSAGETQYF | TGTGCCAGCAGCCAAGATTCAGCTGGGGAGACCCAGTACTTC
TRBJ1-1 | NA | NA | TRBV7-8 | CASSYMFSGVGTEAFF | TGTGCCAGCAGCTATATGTTCTCAGGGGTCGGCACTGAAGCTTTCTTT
TRBJ2-2 | NA | NA | TRBV6-4 | CASSEWGNTGELFF | TGTGCCAGCAGTGAATGGGGGAACACCGGGGAGCTGTTTTTT
TRBJ1-1 | NA | NA | TRBV24-1 | CATSDRGGGAFF | TGTGCCACCAGTGACCGGGGTGGGGGAGCTTTCTTT
TRBJ2-6 | NA | NA | TRBV5-6 | CASSMRGRLDGANVLTF | TGTGCCAGCAGCATGAGGGGGAGGTTGGACGGGGCCAACGTCCTGACTTTC
TRBJ2-7 | NA | NA | TRBV10-3 | CAIRGNYEQYF | TGTGCCATCAGGGGGAACTACGAGCAGTACTTC
TRBJ2-2 | NA | many | TRBV5-1 | CASSLGSGTGELFF | TGCGCCAGCAGCTTGGGGTCCGGTACCGGGGAGCTGTTTTTT
TRBJ2-3 | TRBD2 | NA | TRBV11-2 | CASKLAGDTDTQYF | TGTGCCAGCAAGCTAGCGGGGGACACAGATACGCAGTATTTT
TRBJ1-1 | NA | NA | TRBV19 | CASSRYPGTEAFF | TGTGCCAGTAGTCGTTACCCGGGGACTGAAGCTTTCTTT
TRBJ2-3 | TRBD2 | NA | TRBV5-4 | CASSLAGWDTQYF | TGTGCCAGCAGCTTAGCGGGGTGGGATACGCAGTATTTT
TRBJ1-5 | NA | NA | TRBV23-1 | CASSRLESNQPQHF | TGCGCCAGCAGTCGTCTGGAGAGCAATCAGCCCCAGCATTTT
TRBJ2-5 | TRBD2 | NA | TRBV30 | CAWSVDGRRGETQYF | TGTGCCTGGAGTGTGGACGGGAGGCGCGGAGAGACCCAGTACTTC
TRBJ1-4 | NA | once | TRBV10-3 | CAIGTTNEKLFF | TGTGCCATCGGCACGACTAATGAAAAACTGTTTTTT
TRBJ1-6 | NA | few | TRBV19 | CASSDRDNSPLHF | TGTGCCAGTAGTGACCGGGATAATTCACCCCTCCACTTT
TRBJ1-2 | NA | NA | TRBV24-1 | CATATETESYTF | TGTGCCACCGCGACTGAGACTGAAAGCTACACCTTC
TRBJ2-5 | NA | NA | TRBV7-9 | CASSASETQYF | TGTGCCAGCAGCGCTTCGGAGACCCAGTACTTC
TRBJ1-5 | NA | NA | TRBV5-6 | CASSPRAGINQPQHF | TGTGCCAGCTCCCCACGGGCAGGGATAAATCAGCCCCAGCATTTT
TRBJ2-1 | NA | NA | TRBV18 | CASSPPAASSYNEQFF | TGTGCCAGCTCACCACCGGCCGCGAGCTCCTACAATGAGCAGTTCTTC
TRBJ2-7 | NA | NA | TRBV5-4 | CASRRAGVAEQYF | TGTGCCAGCAGAAGGGCAGGGGTGGCCGAGCAGTACTTC
TRBJ1-5 | NA | NA | TRBV6-1 | CASSEPPPQPQHF | TGTGCCAGCAGTGAACCCCCTCCCCAGCCCCAGCATTTT
TRBJ2-1 | TRBD2 | NA | TRBV15 | CATSRDSGGAYNEQFF | TGTGCCACCAGCAGAGATAGTGGGGGGGCCTACAATGAGCAGTTCTTC
TRBJ2-7 | TRBD2 | NA | TRBV29-1 | CSVDTGLAGTEQYF | TGCAGCGTTGACACGGGACTAGCGGGAACCGAGCAGTACTTC
TRBJ2-7 | NA | NA | TRBV11-2 | CASSLHSSAGSYEQYF | TGTGCCAGCAGCCTCCATTCTAGCGCCGGCTCCTACGAGCAGTACTTC
TRBJ1-1 | NA | once | TRBV7-2 | CASSLAGALRTEAFF | TGTGCCAGCAGCTTAGCGGGAGCTCTCCGGACTGAAGCTTTCTTT
TRBJ1-2 | TRBD1 | NA | TRBV6-5 | CASRSGQGPLYGYTF | TGTGCCAGCAGGTCGGGACAGGGACCACTCTATGGCTACACCTTC
TRBJ1-1 | NA | NA | TRBV4-3 | CASSQHPGVTEAFF | TGCGCCAGCAGCCAACACCCAGGGGTGACTGAAGCTTTCTTT
TRBJ1-3 | TRBD1 | NA | TRBV5-8 | CASSRTGVGNTIYF | TGTGCCAGCAGCCGGACAGGGGTTGGAAACACCATATATTTT
TRBJ1-1 | NA | once | TRBV29-1 | CSVAGAEAFF | TGCAGCGTCGCAGGGGCTGAAGCTTTCTTT
TRBJ2-3 | TRBD2 | NA | TRBV6-1 | CASSEFGGSTTDTQYF | TGTGCCAGCAGTGAATTCGGCGGGAGTACTACAGATACGCAGTATTTT
TRBJ2-3 | NA | NA | TRBV6-2/TRBV6-3 | CASSPRGLAAITDTQYF | TGTGCCAGCAGCCCTCGGGGGCTAGCGGCCATCACAGATACGCAGTATTTT
TRBJ2-7 | TRBD2 | NA | TRBV4-3 | CASSTLAGDTYEQYF | TGCGCCAGCAGCACGCTAGCGGGGGACACCTACGAGCAGTACTTC
TRBJ2-6 | NA | few | TRBV14 | CASSQTRQGGAGANVLTF | TGTGCCAGCAGCCAAACACGACAGGGCGGGGCCGGGGCCAACGTCCTGACTTTC
TRBJ2-3 | NA | NA | TRBV30 | CAWSVIGGGADTQYF | TGTGCCTGGAGTGTAATAGGGGGAGGCGCAGATACGCAGTATTTT
TRBJ2-2 | NA | NA | TRBV10-2 | CASKGSGTGELFF | TGCGCCAGCAAGGGCAGCGGCACCGGGGAGCTGTTTTTT